These 21 T cell receptor beta chains originate from one sample sequenced in a study of cytomegalovirus exposure and HLA in healthy donors. The PCR used 60 Vbeta and 13 Jbeta primers. This table comes from immunoSEQ multiplex PCR, and its TCRdb copy is limited to in-frame clones, with some not included. The repertoire consists of over 150,000 clones, with about four fifths occurring once and the leading ten covering less than 3.5%. Sample: PBMCs. Every receptor here comes from a man aged 18 to 35 in good health and CMV-seronegative.

This clone was found a few times. The rearrangement uses TRBV27 and TRBJ2-3; 11 nucleotides match TRBD1. V dropped 5 bases and J dropped 6; count of bases not matched to a gene: 7. Germline CDR1 MNHEY, CDR2 SMNVEV (reference sequence). CDR3 length: 15 residues. The CDR3 region has the DNA TGTGCCAGCAGTGTCGGACAGGGGGCCATGGATACGCAGTATTTT. Its protein product is CASSVGQGAMDTQYF.

The J gene is TRBJ2-7, the V gene TRBV6-1; TRBD2 aligns across 7 bases. The CDR3 has 16 residues. Looked up from germline, CDR1 is MNHNS and CDR2 is SASEGT. Trimming at V came to 1 base and at J to 0 bases, leaving 6 bases not matched to a gene. CDR3 sequence reads: CASSEVASGFSYEQYF. In DNA, the CDR3 is TGTGCCAGCAGTGAAGTAGCTAGCGGTTTCTCCTACGAGCAGTACTTC.

The chain couples TRBV6-6 to TRBJ1-2; 8 nucleotides line up with TRBD1. CDR3 length: 14 amino acids. The V gene end was trimmed by 1 base and the J gene end by 8 bases; junction bases not matched to a gene: 6. Germline CDR1 is MNHNY and CDR2 is SVGAGI (reference sequence). For the CDR3, the DNA is TGTGCCAGCAGTTACTTTTCAGGGGGCGGCGGCTACACCTTC. Translating gives CASSYFSGGGGYTF.

The chain recombines TRBV20-1 with TRBJ2-7; D may be TRBD2 (7 bases). CDR3 length equals 11 residues. The V gene's germline CDR1 is DFQATT and CDR2 SNEGSKA (reference sequence). Trimming stripped 5 bases from V and 9 bases from J, with 14 bases between. Here the CDR3 reads CSAGGAGAQYV. The CDR3 DNA is TGCAGTGCTGGGGGGGCAGGGGCGCAGTACGTC.

This clone appeared a few times. The gene calls are TRBV6-6 and TRBJ1-2, with 9 nucleotides matching TRBD1. Trimming cost V 5 bases and J 7 bases; bases outside gene matches: 11. The CDR3 contains 15 residues. The germline V gene encodes CDR1 MNHNY and CDR2 SVGAGI (reference sequence). The CDR3 DNA sequence: TGTGCCAGCAGTCCCCGGACAGGGGTGTACGGTGGCTACACCTTC. It is translated as CASSPRTGVYGGYTF.

There are many counts of this clone. V and J are TRBV27 and TRBJ2-7; 9 nucleotides agree with TRBD1. Germline assignment: CDR1 MNHEY and CDR2 SMNVEV (reference sequence). The CDR3 length is 14 residues. The V segment lost 8 bases and the J segment 2 bases; nucleotides outside the gene matches: 7. The CDR3 DNA reads as TGTGCCAGCCGACAGGGGGGGCTACCCTACGAGCAGTACTTC. This encodes CASRQGGLPYEQYF.

This clone was observed once. V gene TRBV6-5 combines with J gene TRBJ2-1; 8 nucleotides align to TRBD2. The CDR3 spans 12 residues. CDR1 and CDR2 from the germline V gene are MNHEY and SVGAGI. V dropped 6 bases and J dropped 9; count of bases not matched to a gene: 4. CDR3 in amino acids: CASSERGPEQFF. The CDR3 bases are TGTGCCAGCAGCGAGCGGGGGCCTGAGCAGTTCTTC.

The sample holds a few counts of this clone. The rearrangement joins TRBV11-2 to TRBJ1-2, with no clear D. Per the germline V gene, CDR1 is SGHAT and CDR2 is FQNNGV. The V and J ends lost 2 bases and 4 bases respectively, with 5 bases between them. There are 12 residues in the CDR3. CDR3 DNA: TGTGCCAGCAGCTTAAACGGCTATGGCTACACCTTC. As protein: CASSLNGYGYTF. Full variable domain (missing parts from reference TRBV11-2 and TRBJ1-2): EAGVAQSPRYKIIEKRQSVAFWCNPISGHATLYWYQQILGQGPKLLIQFQNNGVVDDSQLPKDRFSAERLKGVDSTLKIQPAKLEDSAVYLCASSLNGYGYTFGSGTRLTVV.

The V gene is TRBV28, the J gene TRBJ2-1, with 9 bases that match TRBD2. The CDR3 has 16 residues. V was clipped by 8 bases and J by 4 bases; unmatched bases: 12. Per the germline V gene, CDR1 is MDHEN and CDR2 is SYDVKM. CDR3 protein: CASSFGERGDYNEQFF. The CDR3 nucleotides are TGTGCCAGCTCCTTCGGCGAGCGGGGGGATTACAATGAGCAGTTCTTC. Complete variable domain (other parts from reference TRBV28 and TRBJ2-1): DVKVTQSSRYLVKRTGEKVFLECVQDMDHENMFWYRQDPGLGLRLIYFSYDVKMKEKGDIPEGYSVSREKKERFSLILESASTNQTSMYLCASSFGERGDYNEQFFGPGTRLTVL.

This rearrangement joins TRBV29-1 to TRBJ1-1; 10 bases fit TRBD1. Germline V gives CDR1 SQVTM, CDR2 ANQGSEA. This CDR3 has 13 residues. Trimming at V came to 7 bases and at J to 4 bases, leaving 6 bases not matched to a gene. The DNA for the CDR3 is TGCAGCGCTAGGACAGGGGGGACCACTGAAGCTTTCTTT. Encoded protein: CSARTGGTTEAFF.

This clone was detected a few times. The chain combines TRBV6-5 with TRBJ1-1; a possible D gene is TRBD1 (5 bases). The CDR3 spans 15 residues. V was trimmed by 4 bases and J by 5 bases, leaving 17 bases between them. Looked up from germline, CDR1 is MNHEY and CDR2 is SVGAGI. CDR3 sequence: CASSSTGLPTTEAFF. CDR3 coding DNA: TGTGCCAGCAGTTCCACGGGACTCCCCACAACTGAAGCTTTCTTT.

The chain recombines TRBV27 with TRBJ2-7; TRBD1 matches at 11 bases. V dropped 5 bases and J dropped 1; count of bases not matched to a gene: 7. Germline assignment: CDR1 MNHEY and CDR2 SMNVEV (reference sequence). This CDR3 comprises 16 residues. CDR3 in amino acids: CASSTAGTGGSYEQYF. The CDR3 DNA is TGTGCCAGCAGTACCGCCGGGACAGGGGGGTCCTACGAGCAGTACTTC.

The chain joins TRBV6-6 to TRBJ2-3, with 7 bases that match TRBD1. This CDR3 contains 14 residues. V lost 6 bases and J lost 4; bases outside the gene matches: 7. Per germline, CDR1 MNHNY and CDR2 SVGAGI (reference sequence). CDR3 region: CASSHNDRADTQYF. The CDR3 region has the DNA TGTGCCAGCAGCCACAACGACAGGGCAGATACGCAGTATTTT.

The gene calls are TRBV19 and TRBJ2-3, with D possibly TRBD1 on 5 matching bases. With 6 bases removed from V and 3 bases from J, the gap between germline ends came to 10 bases. CDR1 and CDR2 (germline): LNHDA, SQIVND (reference sequence). The CDR3 contains 13 residues. The CDR3 region is CASRQVVTDTQYF. In nucleotides, the CDR3 is TGTGCCAGTAGACAGGTCGTGACAGATACGCAGTATTTT.

The chain recombines TRBV5-6 with TRBJ2-7, with unresolved D. The V gene lost 4 bases and the J gene lost 2 bases, with 10 bases spanning the gap. Germline V gene lookup returns CDR1 SGHDT and CDR2 YYEEEE. The CDR3 is 13 residues long. The chain's CDR3 is CASSHGEAYEQYV. The CDR3 bases are TGTGCCAGCAGCCACGGAGAGGCCTACGAGCAGTACGTC.

This clone was found a few times. Other DNA sequences within the sample encode an identical CDR3. The genes are TRBV6-6 and TRBJ2-1, with TRBD2 identical over 7 bases. CDR1 and CDR2 from the germline V gene are MNHNY and SVGAGI (reference sequence). The CDR3 consists of 15 residues. After removal of 2 bases from V and 2 bases from J, the junction contained 3 bases not matched to a gene. CDR3 sequence (DNA): TGTGCCAGCAGTTACACGGGGGGTACCTACAATGAGCAGTTCTTC. It yields the protein CASSYTGGTYNEQFF.

The chain combines TRBV4-1 with TRBJ2-7; a weak D match, TRBD2 (7 bases). Germline V CDR1 and CDR2: MGHRA, YSYEKL. V was pared by 1 base and J by 6 bases, with 16 bases between. This CDR3 spans 15 amino acids. The CDR3 protein is CASSQVSGGGSEQYV. In DNA, the CDR3 is TGCGCCAGCAGCCAAGTTTCGGGGGGCGGAAGCGAGCAGTACGTC.

The rearrangement links TRBV18 to TRBJ1-5, with TRBD1 matching over 10 bases. Germline V CDR1 and CDR2: KGHSH, LQKENI. The CDR3 consists of 16 residues. Trimming took 0 bases from V and 6 from J; bases not matched to a gene: 5. CDR3 nucleotides: TGTGCCAGCTCACCACCCGGGACAGGGGTTAGTCAGCCCCAGCATTTT. It yields the protein CASSPPGTGVSQPQHF.

J is TRBJ1-1 and V is TRBV5-4, with D hard to call. V was pared by 0 bases and J by 6 bases, with 15 bases between. The CDR3 is made up of 15 amino acids. CDR1 and CDR2 from the germline V gene are SGHNT and YYREEE (reference sequence). The CDR3 loop is CASSLAAGVSPEAFF. The CDR3 bases are TGTGCCAGCAGCTTGGCCGCCGGGGTTTCTCCTGAAGCTTTCTTT.

CDR3 sequence: CASSPGQAGFNEKLFF. The CDR3 bases are TGTGCCAGCAGCCCTGGACAGGCCGGGTTTAATGAAAAACTGTTTTTT. The V call is TRBV5-4, the J call TRBJ1-4; 7 bases are a match to TRBD1. The V gene's germline CDR1 is SGHNT and CDR2 YYREEE (reference sequence). This CDR3 region has 16 residues. V was pared by 4 bases and J by 4 bases, with 10 bases of the junction left unmatched.

The chain recombines TRBV7-9 with TRBJ1-3; 8 nucleotides line up with TRBD1. The V gene's germline CDR1 is SEHNR and CDR2 FQNEAQ (reference sequence). This CDR3 has 17 residues. The V and J ends lost 9 bases and 0 bases, in that order; junction bases with no gene match: 13. CDR3 in DNA: TGTGCCAGTAACCAGGGGGCCCCAACTCTCTCTGGAAACACCATATATTTT. Protein product: CASNQGAPTLSGNTIYF.